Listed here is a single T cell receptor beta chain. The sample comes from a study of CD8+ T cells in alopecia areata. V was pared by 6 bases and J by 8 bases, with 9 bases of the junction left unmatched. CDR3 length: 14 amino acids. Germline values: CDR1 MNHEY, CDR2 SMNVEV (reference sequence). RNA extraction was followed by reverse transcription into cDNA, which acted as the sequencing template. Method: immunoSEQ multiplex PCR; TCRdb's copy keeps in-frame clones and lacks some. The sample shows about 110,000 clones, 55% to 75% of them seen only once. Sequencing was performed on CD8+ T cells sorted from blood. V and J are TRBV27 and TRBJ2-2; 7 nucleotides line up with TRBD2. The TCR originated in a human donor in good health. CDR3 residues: CASSPGLTTGELFF. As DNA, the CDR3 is TGTGCCAGCAGCCCGGGACTAACCACAGGGGAGCTGTTTTTT.